This paragraph reports one TCR beta chain. In the original analysis: The assay estimated nucleated cells by amplifying reference gene primers. Assay used: immunoSEQ multiplex PCR; TCRdb lists only in-frame clones, some missing. V and J calls plus clone size are reproduced from that table; the DNA served to infer D and trimming. Of about 210,000 clones listed, 65% to 85% were seen once; the top ten hold more than 8%. The source of the sample is a study of blood T cell repertoires in COVID-19. For the study at large: Material from acute and convalescent COVID-19 was sourced from the United States, Italy and Spain. In each case, the material was cDNA or gDNA derived from T cells, B-cell-depleted T cells, or PBMCs.

CDR1 and CDR2 (germline): MNHEY, SVGEGT. The V and J ends lost 6 bases and 5 bases respectively, with 13 bases between them. CDR3 length: 13 amino acids. The sequence was obtained from a woman aged 50 to 60 with acute or convalescent COVID-19. J is TRBJ1-1 and V is TRBV6-2 or TRBV6-3, with D hard to call. Sequencing input: peripheral blood. The CDR3 region has the DNA TGTGCCAGCAGCCTTTTAAGCGGGACTGAAGCTTTCTTT. Translated, it gives CASSLLSGTEAFF.